The TCR beta chain under discussion was sequenced for a study of cytomegalovirus exposure and HLA in healthy donors. Findings of the study overall: Some TCR beta chains (roughly 160 of them) were listed as cytomegalovirus-associated. The tendency of first-cohort TCR clusters to co-occur in the roughly 110 validation repertoires was the finding of a later analysis.

Separation from the 666-subject first cohort characterized the roughly 110-subject validation cohort, to which the donors belonged. Of note for this clone: The antigen is unknown.

The protocol was immunoSEQ multiplex PCR, while the TCRdb copy is restricted to in-frame clones and leaves out a portion. Among roughly 120,000 clones listed, 86% were seen once. This CDR3 spans 20 amino acids. CDR1 is SGHRS, CDR2 YFSETQ, per germline. J lost 9 bases, V lost 0 bases, and 22 bases had no gene match. The source of this sequence is a man between 18 and 35 years old in good health and CMV-seronegative. The chain joins TRBV5-1 to TRBJ2-1, with 9 bases aligning to TRBD2. Material for sequencing was PBMCs. For the CDR3, the DNA is TGCGCCAGCAGCTTGGGTACCGGGACTAGCTATCGGATGGGGTTAGGTGAGCAGTTCTTC. Protein product: CASSLGTGTSYRMGLGEQFF.